Shown below are 24 T cell receptor beta chains from a single sample sequenced in a study of T cell repertoires in cytomegalovirus infection. TCRdb independently ran MiXCR on the reads; one entry per CDR3 protein. Of about 300,000 distinct CDR3 sequences in the sample, 9.6% were seen once. Sequencing was performed on PBMCs. The receptor source for this set is a human donor in good health (CMV status not recorded). Some clones in this sample may be carry-over from other donors' samples.

This sequence joins TRBV19 and TRBJ2-4, with 12 bases lining up with TRBD1. V lost 4 bases, J lost 2 bases, and 9 bases stayed unmatched. This CDR3 region has 18 residues. In germline, CDR1 is LNHDA, CDR2 SQIVND (reference sequence). In DNA form, the CDR3 reads TGTGCCAGTAGTACCGGGACAGGGGGCTACCAATCCAAAAACATTCAGTACTTC. Translating it yields CASSTGTGGYQSKNIQYF.

This clonotype was recorded many times. The rearrangement joins TRBV20-1 to TRBJ2-1; 8 nucleotides line up with TRBD2. The CDR3 totals 14 residues. In germline, CDR1 is DFQATT, CDR2 SNEGSKA (reference sequence). The V and J ends lost 6 bases and 7 bases, in that order; junction bases with no gene match: 11. The CDR3 DNA is TGCAGTGCCTTCCACGGGGGGGCCGGGAATGAGCAGTTCTTC. Its protein product is CSAFHGGAGNEQFF.

This clonotype was seen at least ten times. The V gene is TRBV7-9, the J gene TRBJ2-7; D remains ambiguous. Germline V gene sequence: CDR1 SEHNR, CDR2 FQNEAQ (reference sequence). This CDR3 has 15 amino acids. Trimming took 4 bases from V and 1 from J, leaving 14 bases between them. As DNA, the CDR3 is TGTGCCAGCAGCTCTTCCGGACCCCCTTCCTACGAGCAGTACTTC. The encoded protein is CASSSSGPPSYEQYF.

This clonotype was picked up many times. DNA of the CDR3: TGTGCCAGCAGTTTCTTTGGGGGCGAGCAGTACGTC. Its protein is CASSFFGGEQYV. The chain is built from TRBV28 and TRBJ2-7; D may match TRBD1 or TRBD2 (5 bases each). The V end lost 3 bases, the J end lost 6 bases, and 9 bases lay between the germline ends. Germline V lookup: CDR1 MDHEN, CDR2 SYDVKM. The length of the CDR3 is 12 residues.

This clonotype was detected many times. One end of the junction fails to match germline, which may point to a read error. V gene TRBV14 combines with J gene TRBJ2-3, with TRBD2 matching 10 bases. Per germline, CDR1 SGHDN and CDR2 FVKESK. The CDR3 loop spans 12 amino acids. In nucleotides, the CDR3 is TGTGCCAGCAGCAATAGCGGGGGGCCAGAAGTTTTT. Amino acids: CASSNSGGPEVF. The variable domain in full, with the rest retrieved from reference TRBV14 and TRBJ2-3, is EAGVTQFPSHSVIEKGQTVTLRCDPISGHDNLYWYRRVMGKEIKFLLHFVKESKQDESGMPNNRFLAERTGGTYSTLKVQPAELEDSGVYFCASSNSGGPEVFGPGTRLTVL.

This clonotype was seen at least ten times. The chain carries TRBV11-3 and TRBJ2-2; TRBD1 or TRBD2 may be the D gene (5 bases each). V gave up 5 bases and J gave up 6 bases, with 16 bases separating them. Germline loops: CDR1 SGHNT, CDR2 YENEEA. CDR3 length: 15 residues. CDR3 amino acids: CASSPSTRGSGELFF. DNA of the CDR3: TGTGCCAGCAGCCCCTCTACGAGGGGTTCCGGGGAGCTGTTTTTT.

The chain recombines TRBV19 with TRBJ2-1; either TRBD1 or TRBD2 may fit D (5 bases each). The V gene's germline CDR1 is LNHDA and CDR2 SQIVND (reference sequence). V was cut by 7 bases and J by 0 bases, with 13 bases left in between. The length of the CDR3 is 15 residues. In nucleotides, the CDR3 is TGTGCCAGTAACACCGGGACGACCTCCTACAATGAGCAGTTCTTC. It translates to CASNTGTTSYNEQFF.

In regard to this clonotype: A much larger clone is a single base away; this may be a read error. The chain uses TRBV28 and TRBJ2-3; 11 positions agree with TRBD2. The CDR3 extends over 19 amino acids. The V gene's germline CDR1 is MDHEN and CDR2 SYDVKM. The J segment lost 1 base and the V segment lost 3 bases, leaving 12 bases of the junction unmatched. The DNA of the CDR3 is TGTGCCAGCAGTTTTCTTCTCTCTTTAGCGGGGGGGGGCACAGATACGCAGTATTTT. This translates into CASSFLLSLAGGGTDTQYF.

This clonotype was seen many times. The chain recombines TRBV5-5 with TRBJ2-6, with a weak D call TRBD1 (5 bases). This CDR3 contains 15 residues. The V and J ends lost 5 bases and 1 base respectively, with 10 bases between them. Germline CDR1 reads SGHKS; CDR2 reads YYEKEE (reference sequence). CDR3 coding DNA: TGTGCCAGCAGGGTCGACAGTTCTGGGGCCAACGTCCTGACTTTC. Its translation: CASRVDSSGANVLTF.

This clonotype came up a few times. This chain connects TRBV29-1 to TRBJ1-4; no clear D gene. In germline, CDR1 is SQVTM, CDR2 ANQGSEA. The V end was cut by 6 bases, the J end by 7 bases, with 15 bases between. There are 13 residues in the CDR3. DNA for the CDR3: TGCAGCGTCAAAGGGAGGTTCAGTGAAAAACTGTTTTTT. It specifies CSVKGRFSEKLFF.

This clonotype was recorded at least ten times. V gene TRBV6-5 combines with J gene TRBJ1-4; 8 bases match TRBD1. The germline gives CDR1 MNHEY, CDR2 SVGAGI. After removal of 4 bases from V and 6 bases from J, the junction contained 7 bases not matched to a gene. This CDR3 is 15 amino acids long. CDR3 loop: CASSFYRGVYEKLFF. The DNA for the CDR3 is TGTGCCAGCAGTTTTTACAGGGGGGTCTATGAAAAACTGTTTTTT.

This clonotype has more than one count but fewer than ten. J is TRBJ1-2 and V is TRBV20-1; D ambiguous. V was trimmed by 4 bases and J by 3 bases, leaving 12 bases between them. The CDR3 length is 13 residues. Per the germline V gene, CDR1 is DFQATT and CDR2 is SNEGSKA (reference sequence). The CDR3 here is CSAIIRTDYGYTF. CDR3 coding DNA: TGCAGTGCTATAATCCGGACGGACTATGGCTACACCTTC.

The chain recombines TRBV20-1 with TRBJ2-1; D might be TRBD1 or TRBD2, each matching 5 bases. Per the germline V gene, CDR1 is DFQATT and CDR2 is SNEGSKA (reference sequence). Trimming took off 5 bases at V and 4 bases at J, with 18 bases between the two ends. The CDR3 has 15 amino acids. The CDR3 spells CSAPGPQISYNEQFF. CDR3 nucleotide sequence: TGCAGTGCTCCGGGACCCCAGATAAGTTACAATGAGCAGTTCTTC.

This clonotype occurred a few times. V is TRBV2 and J is TRBJ2-3; D gene unclear. V was pared by 0 bases and J by 0 bases, with 13 bases between. The germline CDR1 and CDR2 sequences are SNHLY and FYNNEI. The CDR3 contains 17 residues. This chain's CDR3 is CASSEATLVLSTDTQYF. The CDR3 DNA reads TGTGCCAGCAGTGAAGCGACCCTGGTTCTAAGCACAGATACGCAGTATTTT.

In this sample, this clonotype turned up many times. This chain uses TRBV7-2 with TRBJ2-5; tentatively, D is TRBD1 (6 bases). V dropped 5 bases and J dropped 5 bases, with 18 bases sitting between them. This CDR3 is 15 amino acids long. The V gene's germline CDR1 is SGHTA and CDR2 FQGNSA. The CDR3 region is CASSAFQGPGETQYF. CDR3 DNA sequence: TGTGCCAGCAGCGCCTTCCAGGGGCCCGGGGAGACCCAGTACTTC.

The chain employs TRBV7-9 and TRBJ1-1, with TRBD1 matching 8 bases. V trimming: 1 base; J trimming: 5 bases; junction bases outside the gene matches: 12. CDR1 and CDR2 (germline): SEHNR, FQNEAQ (reference sequence). The CDR3 is 17 residues long. This CDR3 is CASSLGGQGAPGTEAFF. DNA of the CDR3: TGTGCCAGCAGCTTAGGCGGACAGGGTGCCCCTGGGACTGAAGCTTTCTTT.

This clonotype was detected many times. V and J are TRBV7-9 and TRBJ1-1; D is uncertain. The V end lost 1 base, the J end lost 2 bases, and 8 bases lay between the germline ends. The CDR3 contains 14 residues. Germline assignment: CDR1 SEHNR and CDR2 FQNEAQ (reference sequence). Here the CDR3 reads CASSLDLPNTEAFF. CDR3 DNA: TGTGCCAGCAGCTTAGATTTGCCAAACACTGAAGCTTTCTTT.

The chain carries TRBV6-6 and TRBJ1-5, with a weak D call TRBD1 (5 bases). CDR1 is MNHNY, CDR2 SVGAGI, per germline (reference sequence). CDR3 length: 13 amino acids. V lost 10 bases and J 6 bases, leaving 16 bases between the germline ends. The CDR3 protein is CATFERDGQPQHF. DNA for the CDR3: TGTGCCACATTTGAACGGGACGGTCAGCCCCAGCATTTT.

This clonotype was seen ten or more times. V and J are TRBV10-3 and TRBJ2-2; unclear D gene. Germline CDR1 reads ENHRY; CDR2 reads SYGVKD. The CDR3 contains 15 residues. With 7 bases removed from V and 0 bases from J, the gap between germline ends came to 12 bases. Written as DNA, the CDR3 is TGTGCCATCACCAATACGGTCTCGAACACCGGGGAGCTGTTTTTT. Translating gives CAITNTVSNTGELFF.

This clonotype came up many times. The genes are TRBV6-5 and TRBJ2-1; TRBD1 or TRBD2 may be the D gene (5 bases each). The CDR3 runs 12 residues. The germline V and J ends were trimmed by 0 bases and 9 bases, with 6 bases remaining between them. Germline assignment: CDR1 MNHEY and CDR2 SVGAGI. For the CDR3, the DNA is TGTGCCAGCAGTTACTCCGGGGCTGAGCAGTTCTTC. It codes for CASSYSGAEQFF.

This sequence joins TRBV4-2 and TRBJ1-5; 10 bases are shared with TRBD1. The CDR3 runs to 16 residues. The germline gives CDR1 LGHNA, CDR2 YNFKEQ. V lost 0 bases and J lost 4; bases outside the gene matches: 3. The CDR3 DNA is TGTGCCAGCAGCCAAGATCGGGGACAGGGGAATCAGCCCCAGCATTTT. Amino acid sequence: CASSQDRGQGNQPQHF.

Ten or more counts support this clonotype. The chain joins TRBV7-6 to TRBJ2-2, with a tentative D call TRBD1 (6 bases). CDR3 length equals 17 residues. V was clipped by 7 bases and J by 0 bases, with 18 bases between them. CDR1 is SGHVS and CDR2 is FNYEAQ in the germline V gene. DNA for the CDR3: TGTGCCAGCACCCGGTATGGGGGCCTCGCGAACACCGGGGAGCTGTTTTTT. This codes for CASTRYGGLANTGELFF.

At least ten counts were recorded for this clonotype. This chain links TRBV5-1 with TRBJ2-4; 8 nucleotides line up with TRBD1. The ends lost 4 bases at V and 6 bases at J; junction bases unmatched: 15. CDR1 and CDR2 (germline): SGHRS, YFSETQ. The CDR3 is made up of 17 amino acids. The CDR3 sequence: CASSPGQGRPSGNIQYF. The CDR3 DNA reads as TGCGCCAGCAGCCCCGGACAGGGTAGGCCTTCCGGAAACATTCAGTACTTC.

The genes are TRBV28 and TRBJ2-1, with a weak D call TRBD2 (5 bases). V was pared by 4 bases and J by 7 bases, with 23 bases between. In germline, CDR1 is MDHEN, CDR2 SYDVKM. The length of the CDR3 is 17 residues. CDR3 sequence reads: CASSSAGKGREGNEQFF. The CDR3 DNA follows: TGTGCCAGCAGTTCGGCGGGCAAAGGACGGGAAGGGAATGAGCAGTTCTTC.